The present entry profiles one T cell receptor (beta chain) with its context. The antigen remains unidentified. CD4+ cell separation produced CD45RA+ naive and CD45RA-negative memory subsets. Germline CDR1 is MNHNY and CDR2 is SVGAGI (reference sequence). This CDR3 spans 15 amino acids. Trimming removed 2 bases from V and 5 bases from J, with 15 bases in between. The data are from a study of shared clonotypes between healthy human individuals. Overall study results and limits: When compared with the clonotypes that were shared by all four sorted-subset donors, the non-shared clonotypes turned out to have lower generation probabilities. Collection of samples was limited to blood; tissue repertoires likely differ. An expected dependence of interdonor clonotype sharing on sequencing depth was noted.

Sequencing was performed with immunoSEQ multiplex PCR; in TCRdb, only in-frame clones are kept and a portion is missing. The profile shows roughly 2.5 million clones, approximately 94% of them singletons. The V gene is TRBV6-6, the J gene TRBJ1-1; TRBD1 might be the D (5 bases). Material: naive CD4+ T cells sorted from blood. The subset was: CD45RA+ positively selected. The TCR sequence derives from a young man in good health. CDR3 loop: CASSYDRVRGTEAFF. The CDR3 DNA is TGTGCCAGCAGTTACGACCGAGTGAGGGGAACTGAAGCTTTCTTT.